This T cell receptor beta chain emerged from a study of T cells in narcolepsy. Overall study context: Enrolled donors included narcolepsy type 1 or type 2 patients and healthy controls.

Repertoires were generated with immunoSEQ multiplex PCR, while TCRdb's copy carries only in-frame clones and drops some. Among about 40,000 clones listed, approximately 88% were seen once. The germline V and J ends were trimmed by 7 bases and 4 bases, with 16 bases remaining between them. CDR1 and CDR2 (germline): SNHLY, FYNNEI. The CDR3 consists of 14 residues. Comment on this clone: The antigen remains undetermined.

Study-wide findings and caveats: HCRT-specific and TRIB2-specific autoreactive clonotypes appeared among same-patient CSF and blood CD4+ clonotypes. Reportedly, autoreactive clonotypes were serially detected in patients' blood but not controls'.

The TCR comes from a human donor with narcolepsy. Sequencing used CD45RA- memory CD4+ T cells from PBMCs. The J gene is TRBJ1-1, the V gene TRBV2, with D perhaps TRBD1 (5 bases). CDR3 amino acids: CASIREGLITEAFF. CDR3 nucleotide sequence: TGTGCCAGCATTAGGGAGGGACTGATCACTGAAGCTTTCTTT.